Below are 17 T cell receptor beta chains sequenced from a single sample in a study of T-cell memory formation after mild COVID-19. TCRdb redid the calling of the 5' RACE reads with MiXCR, one entry per CDR3 protein. The sample comprises about 210,000 distinct CDR3 sequences, 27% of which are singletons, and 9.5% to 12% rests with the top ten. Sequenced material: PBMCs or a T cell subset sorted from them (not recorded which). The source is an adult woman who had mild COVID-19 (a few samples of this study predate the infection). Cell type and time point are not known.

The chain recombines TRBV14 with TRBJ2-1; no reliable D call. The germline gives CDR1 SGHDN, CDR2 FVKESK. Trimming cost V 4 bases and J 5 bases, with 3 bases left between them. The CDR3 runs 11 residues. The CDR3: CASSRHNEQFF. In DNA, the CDR3 is TGTGCCAGCAGCCGGCACAATGAGCAGTTCTTC.

This clonotype was counted between two and nine times. V usage is TRBV27 and J usage is TRBJ2-1, with 16 bases fitting TRBD2. CDR3 length: 16 amino acids. Looked up from germline, CDR1 is MNHEY and CDR2 is SMNVEV (reference sequence). J was trimmed by 7 bases and V by 8 bases; bases with no gene match: 8. CDR3 DNA: TGTGCCAGCTCTACAGAGGGACTAGCGGGGGGGAATGAGCAGTTCTTC. This sequence encodes CASSTEGLAGGNEQFF.

This clonotype was detected ten times or more. One end of the junction fails to match germline, which may point to a read error. The chain carries TRBV7-2 and TRBJ2-5; D not resolved. This CDR3 has 11 amino acids. CDR1 and CDR2 (germline): SGHTA, FQGNSA. The CDR3, as DNA: TGCGCCAGCAGCTTACAAGAGACCCAGTACTTC. It translates to CASSLQETQYF.

This CDR3 is CASSPGQGGDEQYF. The CDR3 nucleotides are TGTGCCAGCAGTCCCGGACAGGGGGGGGACGAGCAGTACTTC. V usage is TRBV6-5 and J usage is TRBJ2-7; 10 nucleotides agree with TRBD1. CDR1 is MNHEY and CDR2 is SVGAGI in the germline V gene. The CDR3 totals 14 residues. The junction had 6 bases not matched to a gene; V was cut back by 5 bases and J by 5 bases.

The chain links TRBV5-1 to TRBJ2-2; D may be TRBD2 (5 bases). The V gene lost 2 bases and the J gene lost 4 bases, with 12 bases spanning the gap. Germline V lookup: CDR1 SGHRS, CDR2 YFSETQ. CDR3 size: 15 residues. CDR3 nucleotide sequence: TGCGCCAGCAGCTTTAGGGAGTTGGGCACCGGGGAGCTGTTTTTT. The encoded protein is CASSFRELGTGELFF.

The V call is TRBV6-6, the J call TRBJ1-6; tentatively, D is TRBD1 (5 bases). The germline gives CDR1 MNHNY, CDR2 SVGAGI (reference sequence). CDR3 length: 14 residues. Trimming removed 11 bases at V and 7 bases at J, with 18 bases between. The CDR3, as DNA: TGTGCCTCCCAAATGGCGGGGCCCAATTCACCCCTCCACTTT. Amino acids: CASQMAGPNSPLHF.

This clonotype was seen a few times. V usage is TRBV18 and J usage is TRBJ1-5; no firm D call. The CDR3 is 15 amino acids. The germline V gene has CDR1 KGHSH and CDR2 LQKENI. Trimming shortened V by 3 bases and J by 0 bases, and 9 bases separated the two germline ends. The CDR3 nucleotides are TGTGCCAGCTCACCCCCGGCACTTAGCAATCAGCCCCAGCATTTT. It yields the protein CASSPPALSNQPQHF.

This clonotype was picked up many times. The chain couples TRBV7-8 to TRBJ2-2; D is possibly TRBD2 (5 bases). CDR1 and CDR2 from the germline V gene are SGHVS and FQNEAQ. This CDR3 has 14 residues. With 1 base removed from V and 6 bases from J, the gap between germline ends came to 9 bases. The CDR3 DNA sequence: TGTGCCAGCAGCTTAGATCTAGCCGCCGGGGAGCTGTTTTTT. It specifies CASSLDLAAGELFF. Complete variable domain (other parts from reference TRBV7-8 and TRBJ2-2): GAGVSQSPRYKVAKRGQDVALRCDPISGHVSLFWYQQALGQGPEFLTYFQNEAQLDKSGLPSDRFFAERPEGSVSTLKIQRTQQEDSAVYLCASSLDLAAGELFFGEGSRLTVL.

This clonotype appeared a few times. The chain employs TRBV4-3 and TRBJ2-3; the match to TRBD2 covers 12 bases. CDR3 length: 18 amino acids. V lost 4 bases to trimming and J lost 4 bases; unmatched junction nucleotides: 12. Germline V gives CDR1 LGHNA, CDR2 YSLEER. CDR3 loop: CASSLTWTSGTAADTQYF. CDR3 DNA sequence: TGCGCCAGCAGCCTAACGTGGACTAGCGGGACTGCCGCAGATACGCAGTATTTT.

Only a few counts were recorded for this clonotype. The V and J genes are TRBV7-9 and TRBJ2-7, with 9 bases aligning to TRBD1. This CDR3 is built from 18 residues. The ends lost 4 bases at V and 6 bases at J; junction bases unmatched: 19. Germline assignment: CDR1 SEHNR and CDR2 FQNEAQ (reference sequence). The CDR3: CASSSPGQGGGRRAEQYF. In DNA, the CDR3 is TGTGCCAGCAGCTCCCCGGGACAGGGAGGAGGAAGGCGGGCCGAGCAGTACTTC.

The V and J genes are TRBV6-1 and TRBJ2-7; 7 bases map to TRBD1. The CDR3 has 15 residues. The trim removed 6 bases at V and 2 bases at J, leaving 10 bases unmatched. Germline V CDR1 and CDR2: MNHNS, SASEGT. The CDR3 protein is CASSRTGTAAYEQYF. The CDR3 DNA follows: TGTGCCAGCAGCAGGACCGGGACAGCGGCCTACGAGCAGTACTTC.

Here the CDR3 DNA reads TGCGCCAGCAGCGACGGGACAGGGATTGGGGGTGGCTACACCTTC. Encoded protein: CASSDGTGIGGGYTF. The genes are TRBV5-1 and TRBJ1-2, with 9 positions matching TRBD1. Germline lookup yields CDR1 SGHRS and CDR2 YFSETQ. The ends lost 4 bases at V and 7 bases at J; junction bases unmatched: 11. There are 15 residues in the CDR3.

The chain joins TRBV29-1 to TRBJ1-2; 10 nucleotides line up with TRBD1. V gave up 5 bases and J gave up 8 bases; unmatched junction bases: 8. This CDR3 region has 13 residues. Germline values: CDR1 SQVTM, CDR2 ANQGSEA. The CDR3 DNA reads as TGCAGCGTTTGGCTAGGGACAGGGGTGGGCTACACCTTC. This sequence encodes CSVWLGTGVGYTF.

The rearrangement links TRBV4-2 to TRBJ2-7; D unresolved. The CDR3 is made up of 14 amino acids. V was cut by 0 bases and J by 1 base, with 7 bases left in between. Germline CDR1 and CDR2: LGHNA and YNFKEQ. The CDR3 loop reads CASSQEKVSYEQYF. The CDR3 nucleotides read TGTGCCAGCAGCCAAGAAAAGGTTTCCTACGAGCAGTACTTC.

The chain has TRBV28 and TRBJ2-4; TRBD1 matches at 10 bases. Germline V gives CDR1 MDHEN, CDR2 SYDVKM. The CDR3 length is 15 residues. Losses at the gene ends were 4 bases for V and 5 bases for J; bases not matched to a gene: 5. The CDR3 sequence is CASSSRGTGENIQYF. The CDR3 DNA follows: TGTGCCAGCAGTTCTCGGGGGACAGGGGAAAACATTCAGTACTTC.

The V call is TRBV2, the J call TRBJ2-3; unclear D gene. Trimming took 3 bases from V and 2 from J, leaving 9 bases between them. Germline V CDR1 and CDR2: SNHLY, FYNNEI. CDR3 size: 14 residues. The CDR3 DNA sequence: TGTGCCAGCAGTGAGCCCGGGTTCACAGATACGCAGTATTTT. The encoded protein is CASSEPGFTDTQYF.

The table lists this clonotype with a few counts. The V and J genes are TRBV5-1 and TRBJ2-1, with TRBD1 matching 7 bases. CDR3 length: 15 residues. With V trimmed by 1 base and J by 3 bases, 4 bases remained unmatched. The germline V gene encodes CDR1 SGHRS and CDR2 YFSETQ. CDR3 nucleotide sequence: TGCGCCAGCAGCTTGAGGGGGCAGGACTACAATGAGCAGTTCTTC. Residues: CASSLRGQDYNEQFF.